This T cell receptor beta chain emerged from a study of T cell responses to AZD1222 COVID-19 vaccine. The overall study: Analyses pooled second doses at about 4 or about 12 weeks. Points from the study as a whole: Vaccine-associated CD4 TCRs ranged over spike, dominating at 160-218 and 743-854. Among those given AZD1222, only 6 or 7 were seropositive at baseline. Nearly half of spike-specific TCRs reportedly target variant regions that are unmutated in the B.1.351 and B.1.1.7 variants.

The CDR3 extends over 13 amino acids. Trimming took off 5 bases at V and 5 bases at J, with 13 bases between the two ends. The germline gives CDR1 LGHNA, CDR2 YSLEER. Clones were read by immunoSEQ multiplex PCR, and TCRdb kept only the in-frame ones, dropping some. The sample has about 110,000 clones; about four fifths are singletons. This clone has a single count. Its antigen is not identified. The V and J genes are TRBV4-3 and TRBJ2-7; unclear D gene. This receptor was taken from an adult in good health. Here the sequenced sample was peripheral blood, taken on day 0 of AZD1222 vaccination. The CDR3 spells CASSDKGNHEQYF. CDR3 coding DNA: TGCGCCAGCAGCGACAAAGGGAACCACGAGCAGTACTTC.